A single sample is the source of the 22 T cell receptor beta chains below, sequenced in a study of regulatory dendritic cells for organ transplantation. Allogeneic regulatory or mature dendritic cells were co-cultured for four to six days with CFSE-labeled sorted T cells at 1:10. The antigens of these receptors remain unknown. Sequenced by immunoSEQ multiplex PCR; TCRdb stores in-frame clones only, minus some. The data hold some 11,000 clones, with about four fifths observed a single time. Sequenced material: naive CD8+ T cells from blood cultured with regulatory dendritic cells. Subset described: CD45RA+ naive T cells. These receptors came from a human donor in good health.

CDR3 residues: CASRRFANYGYTF. The CDR3 bases are TGTGCCAGTAGGAGATTCGCGAACTATGGCTACACCTTC. The genes are TRBV19 and TRBJ1-2; D call uncertain. Per germline, CDR1 LNHDA and CDR2 SQIVND (reference sequence). With 6 bases removed from V and 2 bases from J, the gap between germline ends came to 10 bases. The CDR3 sequence is 13 residues long.

This CDR3 is CASSSAKGAGANVLTF. CDR3 nucleotide sequence: TGCGCCAGCAGCTCCGCCAAAGGGGCTGGGGCCAACGTCCTGACTTTC. The gene calls are TRBV5-1 and TRBJ2-6, with a tentative D call TRBD1 (5 bases). Germline V CDR1 and CDR2: SGHRS, YFSETQ. The CDR3 is 16 residues long. Trimming cost V 3 bases and J 2 bases, with 12 bases left between them.

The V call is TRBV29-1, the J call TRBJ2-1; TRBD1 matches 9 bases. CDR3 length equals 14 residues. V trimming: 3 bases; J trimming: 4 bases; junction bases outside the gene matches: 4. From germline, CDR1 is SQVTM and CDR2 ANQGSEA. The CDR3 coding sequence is TGCAGCGTTGAGGGACAGGGACCTTACAATGAGCAGTTCTTC. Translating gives CSVEGQGPYNEQFF.

The CDR3 nucleotides are TGTGCCAGCAGCTGGGGACAGGGTTCACCCCTCCACTTT. Amino acids: CASSWGQGSPLHF. This sequence joins TRBV11-3 and TRBJ1-6, with 9 bases identical to TRBD1. The CDR3 totals 13 residues. V dropped 4 bases and J dropped 9; count of bases not matched to a gene: 1. CDR1 is SGHNT and CDR2 is YENEEA in the germline V gene.

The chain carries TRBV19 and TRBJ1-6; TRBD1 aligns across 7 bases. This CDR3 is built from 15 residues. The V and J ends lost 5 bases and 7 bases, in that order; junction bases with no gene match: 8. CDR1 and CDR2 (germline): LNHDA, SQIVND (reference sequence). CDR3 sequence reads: CASSPRETGNSPLHF. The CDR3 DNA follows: TGTGCCAGTAGTCCTCGCGAGACAGGGAATTCACCCCTCCACTTT. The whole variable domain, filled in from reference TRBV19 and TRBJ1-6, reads DGGITQSPKYLFRKEGQNVTLSCEQNLNHDAMYWYRQDPGQGLRLIYYSQIVNDFQKGDIAEGYSVSREKKESFPLTVTSAQKNPTAFYLCASSPRETGNSPLHFGNGTRLTVT.

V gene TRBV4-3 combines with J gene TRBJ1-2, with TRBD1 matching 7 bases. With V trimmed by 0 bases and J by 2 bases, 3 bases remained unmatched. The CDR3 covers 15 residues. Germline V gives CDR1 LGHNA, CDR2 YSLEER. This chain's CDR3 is CASSQDAGGNYGYTF. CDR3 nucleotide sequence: TGCGCCAGCAGCCAAGATGCAGGGGGGAACTATGGCTACACCTTC.

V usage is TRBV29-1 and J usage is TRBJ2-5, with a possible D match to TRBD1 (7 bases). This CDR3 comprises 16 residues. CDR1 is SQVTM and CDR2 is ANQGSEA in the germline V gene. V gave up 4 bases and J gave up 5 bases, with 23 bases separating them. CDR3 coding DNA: TGCAGCGTTGTAGGGGGAACAGGGGACTTCCTCGAGACCCAGTACTTC. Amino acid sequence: CSVVGGTGDFLETQYF. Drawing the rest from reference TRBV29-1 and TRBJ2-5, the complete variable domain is SAVISQKPSRDICQRGTSLTIQCQVDSQVTMMFWYRQQPGQSLTLIATANQGSEATYESGFVIDKFPISRPNLTFSTLTVSNMSPEDSSIYLCSVVGGTGDFLETQYFGPGTRLLVL.

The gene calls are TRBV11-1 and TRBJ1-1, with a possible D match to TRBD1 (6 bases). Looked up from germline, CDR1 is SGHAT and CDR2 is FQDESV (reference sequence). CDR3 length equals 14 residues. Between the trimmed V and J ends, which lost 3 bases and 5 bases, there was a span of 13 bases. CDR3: CASSLGGAGTEAFF. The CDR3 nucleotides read TGTGCCAGCAGCTTGGGGGGGGCTGGGACTGAAGCTTTCTTT.

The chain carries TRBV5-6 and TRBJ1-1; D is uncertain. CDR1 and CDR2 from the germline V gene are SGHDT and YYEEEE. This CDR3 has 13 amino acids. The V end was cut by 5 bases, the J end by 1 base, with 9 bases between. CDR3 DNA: TGTGCCAGCAGTTTTGAGGAGAACACTGAAGCTTTCTTT. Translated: CASSFEENTEAFF. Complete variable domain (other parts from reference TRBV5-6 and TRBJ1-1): DAGVTQSPTHLIKTRGQQVTLRCSPKSGHDTVSWYQQALGQGPQFIFQYYEEEERQRGNFPDRFSGHQFPNYSSELNVNALLLGDSALYLCASSFEENTEAFFGQGTRLTVV.

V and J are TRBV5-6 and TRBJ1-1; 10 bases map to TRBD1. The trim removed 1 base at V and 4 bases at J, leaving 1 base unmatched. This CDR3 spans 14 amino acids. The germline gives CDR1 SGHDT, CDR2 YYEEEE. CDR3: CASSLWTGGTEAFF. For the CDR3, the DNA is TGTGCCAGCAGCTTGTGGACAGGGGGCACTGAAGCTTTCTTT. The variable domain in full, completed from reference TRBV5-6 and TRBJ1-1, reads DAGVTQSPTHLIKTRGQQVTLRCSPKSGHDTVSWYQQALGQGPQFIFQYYEEEERQRGNFPDRFSGHQFPNYSSELNVNALLLGDSALYLCASSLWTGGTEAFFGQGTRLTVV.

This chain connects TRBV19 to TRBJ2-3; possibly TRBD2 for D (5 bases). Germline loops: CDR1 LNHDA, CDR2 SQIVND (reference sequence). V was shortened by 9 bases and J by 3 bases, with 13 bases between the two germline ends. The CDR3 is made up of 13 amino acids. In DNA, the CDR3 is TGTGCCAGCGGGAACAGCGTTACAGATACGCAGTATTTT. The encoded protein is CASGNSVTDTQYF.

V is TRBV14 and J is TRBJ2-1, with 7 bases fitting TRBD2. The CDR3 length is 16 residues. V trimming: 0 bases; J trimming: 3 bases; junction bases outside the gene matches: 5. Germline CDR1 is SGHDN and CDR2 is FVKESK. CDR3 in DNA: TGTGCCAGCAGCCAAGAGGGGGGGGTGAACTACAATGAGCAGTTCTTC. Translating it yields CASSQEGGVNYNEQFF.

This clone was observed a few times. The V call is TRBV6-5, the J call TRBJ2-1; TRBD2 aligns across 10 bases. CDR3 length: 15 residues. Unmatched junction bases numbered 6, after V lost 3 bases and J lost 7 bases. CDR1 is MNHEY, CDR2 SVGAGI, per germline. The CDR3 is CASSYLAGVGNEQFF. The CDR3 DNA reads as TGTGCCAGCAGTTATCTAGCGGGGGTGGGGAATGAGCAGTTCTTC.

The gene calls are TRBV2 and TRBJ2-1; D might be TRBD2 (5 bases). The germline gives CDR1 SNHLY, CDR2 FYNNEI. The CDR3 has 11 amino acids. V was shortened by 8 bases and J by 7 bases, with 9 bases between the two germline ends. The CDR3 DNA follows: TGTGCCAGCCGAGGGAGAAATGAGCAGTTCTTC. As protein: CASRGRNEQFF. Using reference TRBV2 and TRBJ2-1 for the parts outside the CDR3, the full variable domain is EPEVTQTPSHQVTQMGQEVILRCVPISNHLYFYWYRQILGQKVEFLVSFYNNEISEKSEIFDDQFSVERPDGSNFTLKIRSTKLEDSAMYFCASRGRNEQFFGPGTRLTVL.

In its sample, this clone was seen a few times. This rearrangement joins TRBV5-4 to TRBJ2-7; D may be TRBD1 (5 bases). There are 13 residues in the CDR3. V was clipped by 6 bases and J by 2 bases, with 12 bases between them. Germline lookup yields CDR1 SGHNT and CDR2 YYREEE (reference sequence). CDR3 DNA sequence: TGTGCCAGCACTGGGGCCTATCCCTACGAGCAGTACTTC. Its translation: CASTGAYPYEQYF.

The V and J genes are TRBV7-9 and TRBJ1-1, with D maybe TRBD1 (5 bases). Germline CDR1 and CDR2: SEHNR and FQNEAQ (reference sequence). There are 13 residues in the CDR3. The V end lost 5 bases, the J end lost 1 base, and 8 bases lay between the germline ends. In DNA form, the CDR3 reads TGTGCCAGCAGCCCCACAGGGAACACTGAAGCTTTCTTT. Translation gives CASSPTGNTEAFF.

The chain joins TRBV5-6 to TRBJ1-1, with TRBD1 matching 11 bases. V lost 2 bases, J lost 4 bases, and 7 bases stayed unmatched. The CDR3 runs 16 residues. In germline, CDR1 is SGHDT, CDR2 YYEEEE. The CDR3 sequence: CASSLPGQGVFTEAFF. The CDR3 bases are TGTGCCAGCAGCTTACCGGGACAGGGGGTTTTCACTGAAGCTTTCTTT.

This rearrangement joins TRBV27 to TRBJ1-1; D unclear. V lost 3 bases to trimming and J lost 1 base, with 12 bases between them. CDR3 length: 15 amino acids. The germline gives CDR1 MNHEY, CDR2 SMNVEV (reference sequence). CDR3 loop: CASSLSGVSNTEAFF. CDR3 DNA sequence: TGTGCCAGCAGTTTGTCCGGGGTGTCGAACACTGAAGCTTTCTTT.

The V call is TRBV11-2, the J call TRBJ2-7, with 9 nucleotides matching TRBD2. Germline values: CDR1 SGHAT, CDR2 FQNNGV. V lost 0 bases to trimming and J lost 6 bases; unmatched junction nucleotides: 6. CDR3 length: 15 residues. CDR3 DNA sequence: TGTGCCAGCAGCTTAGAGGCGGGACTAGCTGGCGAGCAGTACTTC. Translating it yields CASSLEAGLAGEQYF. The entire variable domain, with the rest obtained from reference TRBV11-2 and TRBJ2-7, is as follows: EAGVAQSPRYKIIEKRQSVAFWCNPISGHATLYWYQQILGQGPKLLIQFQNNGVVDDSQLPKDRFSAERLKGVDSTLKIQPAKLEDSAVYLCASSLEAGLAGEQYFGPGTRLTVT.

CDR3: CASSPAGGWTDTQYF. DNA of the CDR3: TGTGCCAGCAGCCCTGCGGGGGGGTGGACAGATACGCAGTATTTT. The rearrangement links TRBV9 to TRBJ2-3; 9 nucleotides align to TRBD2. The CDR3 contains 15 residues. Germline lookup yields CDR1 SGDLS and CDR2 YYNGEE. The V segment lost 4 bases and the J segment 3 bases; nucleotides outside the gene matches: 6.

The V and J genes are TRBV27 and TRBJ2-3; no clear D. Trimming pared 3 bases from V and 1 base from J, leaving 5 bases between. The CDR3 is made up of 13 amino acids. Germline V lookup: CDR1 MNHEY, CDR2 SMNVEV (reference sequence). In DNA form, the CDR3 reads TGTGCCAGCAGTTTTCGAGGCACAGATACGCAGTATTTT. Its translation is CASSFRGTDTQYF.

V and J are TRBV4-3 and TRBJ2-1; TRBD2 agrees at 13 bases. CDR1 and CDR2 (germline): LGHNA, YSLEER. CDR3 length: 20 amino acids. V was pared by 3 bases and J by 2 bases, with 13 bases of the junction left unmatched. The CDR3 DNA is TGCGCCAGCAGCCAGAAACTAGCGGGGGGGCCCCTCGACCCCTACAATGAGCAGTTCTTC. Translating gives CASSQKLAGGPLDPYNEQFF.